This T cell receptor beta chain was documented in a study of technical replicates of blood from a few donors. CDR3 size: 15 residues. The germline V and J ends were trimmed by 1 base and 4 bases, with 12 bases remaining between them. Looked up from germline, CDR1 is SGHTA and CDR2 is FQGNSA. Only in-frame clones appear in the TCRdb table, and some are missing; sequencing was by immunoSEQ multiplex PCR. The sample holds tens of thousands of clones, around 94% seen once. This sequence joins TRBV7-2 and TRBJ2-3; no firm D call. Sequencing was done on a sample of T cells isolated from PBMCs. The clonotype was recovered from a human donor in good health. This chain's CDR3 is CASSLVWHQPDTQYF. The CDR3 nucleotides are TGTGCCAGCAGCTTAGTTTGGCACCAACCAGATACGCAGTATTTT.